The 25 T cell receptor beta chains reported below all come from one sample, sequenced in a study of blood T cell repertoires in COVID-19 (dated by TCRdb to about 2020). Library generation was performed with the immunoSEQ multiplex PCR assay. TCRdb took over this immuneACCESS table, retaining in-frame rearrangements with V and J assigned. Such tables are incomplete; in checked studies, under half of the missing clones stem from an unresolved V gene, and the remainder is unexplained. This sample gives about 180,000 clones in total; less than 90% of them show up just once. The top ten constitute approximately 8% of the sample. The specimen sequenced was peripheral blood. All receptors derive from a woman in her 70s with COVID-19, enrolled during active disease.

Concerning this clone: A junction boundary mismatches the germline segment, possibly from a read error. The V call is TRBV7-2, the J call TRBJ1-1; unclear D gene. CDR3 length equals 13 residues. The V gene's germline CDR1 is SGHTA and CDR2 FQGNSA. The CDR3 DNA reads as TGTGCCAGCAGCCCCACGAGGAGCACTGAAACTTTCTTT. Protein: CASSPTRSTETFF.

This clone turned up a few times. The V gene is TRBV28, the J gene TRBJ2-1; 10 bases match TRBD2. Unmatched junction bases numbered 4, after V lost 4 bases and J lost 1 base. In germline, CDR1 is MDHEN, CDR2 SYDVKM. The CDR3 spans 16 residues. The CDR3 region is CASSSLAGGSYNEQFF. The CDR3 DNA follows: TGTGCCAGCAGTTCCTTAGCGGGAGGTTCCTACAATGAGCAGTTCTTC.

The chain is built from TRBV7-3 and TRBJ2-3; 9 bases map to TRBD1. The CDR3 sequence is 15 residues long. Losses at the gene ends were 4 bases for V and 6 bases for J; bases not matched to a gene: 8. Germline CDR1 is SGHTA and CDR2 is FQGTGA. CDR3 sequence: CASSSSGQGYDTQYF. The CDR3 bases are TGTGCCAGCAGCTCCTCGGGACAGGGATATGATACGCAGTATTTT.

This clone was observed a few times. The chain is built from TRBV3-1 (or the pseudogene TRBV3-2) and TRBJ2-7; D possibly corresponds to TRBD2 (6 bases). This CDR3 region has 17 residues. Germline CDR1 is LGHDT and CDR2 is YNNKEL (reference sequence). The V gene lost 4 bases and the J gene lost 5 bases, with 24 bases spanning the gap. The CDR3 loop is CASSRVPPVLGGDEQYF. As DNA, the CDR3 is TGTGCCAGCAGCCGAGTCCCACCCGTACTTGGCGGGGACGAGCAGTACTTC.

This clone was detected a few times. The rearrangement links TRBV2 to TRBJ1-1, with TRBD1 identical over 7 bases. The CDR3 totals 11 residues. The V segment lost 4 bases and the J segment 11 bases; nucleotides outside the gene matches: 4. Germline V gene sequence: CDR1 SNHLY, CDR2 FYNNEI. The CDR3 DNA reads TGTGCCAGCAGTGGACAGGGCGAGGCTTTCTTT. This codes for CASSGQGEAFF.

The rearrangement joins TRBV14 to TRBJ1-1; 7 nucleotides agree with TRBD1. The V segment lost 4 bases and the J segment 4 bases; nucleotides outside the gene matches: 12. The CDR3 runs to 16 residues. The V gene's germline CDR1 is SGHDN and CDR2 FVKESK. CDR3 coding DNA: TGTGCCAGCAGCCCAGGGACAGTGGCCGGGGGCACTGAAGCTTTCTTT. Its translation: CASSPGTVAGGTEAFF.

The rearrangement links TRBV15 to TRBJ2-1; 9 positions match TRBD2. V dropped 4 bases and J dropped 6; count of bases not matched to a gene: 7. The CDR3 runs to 15 residues. Germline V CDR1 and CDR2: LNHNV, YYDKDF (reference sequence). The CDR3 coding sequence is TGTGCCACCAGCATAACGGGACTAGCCTTCAATGAGCAGTTCTTC. Translation: CATSITGLAFNEQFF.

The V gene is TRBV5-1, the J gene TRBJ2-7; D possibly corresponds to TRBD1 (6 bases). The CDR3 runs 14 residues. V shed 0 bases and J shed 3 bases, with 10 bases lying between them. Per germline, CDR1 SGHRS and CDR2 YFSETQ. Written as DNA, the CDR3 is TGCGCCAGCAGCTTGGAAGGGGGTCTCTACGAGCAGTACTTC. Translated: CASSLEGGLYEQYF. The full variable domain, with the rest looked up from reference TRBV5-1 and TRBJ2-7, is KAGVTQTPRYLIKTRGQQVTLSCSPISGHRSVSWYQQTPGQGLQFLFEYFSETQRNKGNFPGRFSGRQFSNSRSEMNVSTLELGDSALYLCASSLEGGLYEQYFGPGTRLTVT.

The V call is TRBV5-1, the J call TRBJ2-5; 8 positions agree with TRBD2. The ends lost 5 bases at V and 5 bases at J; junction bases unmatched: 11. CDR3 length: 15 residues. Germline V gene data show CDR1 as SGHRS and CDR2 as YFSETQ. The CDR3 loop reads CASRRGLALMETQYF. The CDR3 nucleotides are TGCGCCAGCAGGAGAGGACTAGCCTTGATGGAGACCCAGTACTTC.

This chain uses TRBV6-1 with TRBJ2-3, with TRBD2 matching 11 bases. V shed 4 bases and J 6 bases; nucleotides not matched to a gene: 6. Germline values: CDR1 MNHNS, CDR2 SASEGT. The CDR3 covers 15 residues. Here the CDR3 reads CASSVAGGPRDTQYF. DNA of the CDR3: TGTGCCAGCAGTGTAGCGGGAGGGCCGAGGGATACGCAGTATTTT.

The sample holds one count of this clone. The V gene is TRBV9, the J gene TRBJ2-7, with 10 bases aligning to TRBD2. Germline CDR1 and CDR2: SGDLS and YYNGEE. The CDR3 has 14 residues. V shed 4 bases, J shed 0 bases, and the junction held 1 base outside the gene matches. CDR3 DNA sequence: TGTGCCAGCAGCCCTAGCGGGAGCTCCTACGAGCAGTACTTC. It specifies CASSPSGSSYEQYF.

This rearrangement joins TRBV28 to TRBJ1-2; 9 bases fit TRBD1. Germline-derived CDR1 and CDR2 are MDHEN and SYDVKM. The CDR3 is made up of 13 amino acids. The V gene end was trimmed by 8 bases and the J gene end by 8 bases; junction bases not matched to a gene: 9. For the CDR3, the DNA is TGTGCCAGCCTCACAGGGGGCGTCCGCGGCTACACCTTC. Amino acids: CASLTGGVRGYTF.

V usage is TRBV11-3 and J usage is TRBJ1-6; TRBD1 matches at 8 bases. The V gene end was trimmed by 0 bases and the J gene end by 6 bases; junction bases not matched to a gene: 1. From germline, CDR1 is SGHNT and CDR2 YENEEA. The CDR3 consists of 15 residues. The CDR3 sequence: CASSLDRGLNSPLHF. The CDR3 coding sequence is TGTGCCAGCAGCTTAGACAGGGGGCTTAATTCACCCCTCCACTTT.

The gene calls are TRBV7-2 and TRBJ2-1; D gene ambiguous. The V gene lost 5 bases and the J gene lost 8 bases, with 13 bases spanning the gap. The germline gives CDR1 SGHTA, CDR2 FQGNSA. This CDR3 contains 13 residues. CDR3 region: CASSRNGFYEQFF. The CDR3 coding sequence is TGTGCCAGCAGCCGAAACGGGTTTTATGAGCAGTTCTTC.

The rearrangement uses TRBV7-9 and TRBJ2-3; perhaps TRBD1 as D (6 bases). CDR3 size: 17 residues. V was clipped by 0 bases and J by 5 bases, with 18 bases between them. CDR1 is SEHNR and CDR2 is FQNEAQ in the germline V gene (reference sequence). The CDR3 spells CASSLASGQGFKDTQYF. In DNA form, the CDR3 reads TGTGCCAGCAGCTTAGCATCGGGGCAGGGGTTTAAAGATACGCAGTATTTT.

Here the CDR3 reads CASSLHGTGYYEQYF. In nucleotides, the CDR3 is TGTGCCAGCAGCTTGCATGGGACAGGGTACTACGAGCAGTACTTC. The chain uses TRBV5-8 and TRBJ2-7; TRBD1 aligns across 9 bases. This CDR3 comprises 15 residues. V trimming: 1 base; J trimming: 3 bases; junction bases outside the gene matches: 5. CDR1 is SGHTS, CDR2 YDEGEE, per germline.

The rearrangement joins TRBV6-5 to TRBJ1-1; tentatively, D is TRBD1 (5 bases). Trimming removed 6 bases at V and 10 bases at J, with 18 bases between. The CDR3 consists of 13 residues. Germline V gives CDR1 MNHEY, CDR2 SVGAGI. DNA for the CDR3: TGTGCCAGCAGACGCCCTGGGACTTTGGGAGCTTTCTTT. This translates into CASRRPGTLGAFF.

The V and J genes are TRBV28 and TRBJ2-5; D is unresolved. The CDR3 runs to 11 residues. Trimming cost V 8 bases and J 0 bases, with 4 bases left between them. From germline, CDR1 is MDHEN and CDR2 SYDVKM. CDR3 nucleotides: TGTGCCAGCGGAGACCAAGAGACCCAGTACTTC. This translates into CASGDQETQYF.

A note on this clone: This sample includes further DNA sequences coding for the same CDR3. This chain uses TRBV27 with TRBJ2-1; perhaps TRBD2 as D (5 bases). The length of the CDR3 is 12 residues. Between the trimmed V and J ends, which lost 2 bases and 7 bases, there was a span of 6 bases. Germline V gene sequence: CDR1 MNHEY, CDR2 SMNVEV (reference sequence). CDR3: CASSLGGNEQFF. The CDR3 DNA is TGTGCCAGCAGTTTAGGAGGTAATGAGCAGTTCTTC.

CDR3 bases: TGCGCCAGCAGCCACGGACTAGCGGGAGGGATTGGGGGCACAGATACGCAGTATTTT. Its protein is CASSHGLAGGIGGTDTQYF. The chain couples TRBV4-3 to TRBJ2-3, with TRBD2 identical over 15 bases. V was pared by 3 bases and J by 1 base, with 8 bases of the junction left unmatched. The CDR3 loop spans 19 amino acids. Germline V gene sequence: CDR1 LGHNA, CDR2 YSLEER.

The chain joins TRBV11-2 to TRBJ2-5; TRBD2 matches at 11 bases. The V gene's germline CDR1 is SGHAT and CDR2 FQNNGV. The CDR3 is 17 residues long. V dropped 1 base and J dropped 3; count of bases not matched to a gene: 7. CDR3 coding DNA: TGTGCCAGCAGCTTAGCCCTACTAGCGGGAGTTGAAGAGACCCAGTACTTC. Translation: CASSLALLAGVEETQYF. Supplemented by reference TRBV11-2 and TRBJ2-5, the full variable domain reads EAGVAQSPRYKIIEKRQSVAFWCNPISGHATLYWYQQILGQGPKLLIQFQNNGVVDDSQLPKDRFSAERLKGVDSTLKIQPAKLEDSAVYLCASSLALLAGVEETQYFGPGTRLLVL.

CDR3 DNA: TGTGCCAGCTACCCTGAGGGTGTTAGCACAGATACGCAGTATTTT. It yields the protein CASYPEGVSTDTQYF. This chain links TRBV2 with TRBJ2-3, with D maybe TRBD2 (5 bases). CDR1 and CDR2 from the germline V gene are SNHLY and FYNNEI. V lost 8 bases and J lost 0, with 15 bases in between. The length of the CDR3 is 15 residues.

This clone was detected only a few times. The V gene is TRBV5-6, the J gene TRBJ2-1; 14 bases align to TRBD2. CDR1 and CDR2 from the germline V gene are SGHDT and YYEEEE. This CDR3 is 16 amino acids long. After removal of 2 bases from V and 6 bases from J, the junction contained 4 bases not matched to a gene. This CDR3 reads CASSFPGTSGSNEQFF. The CDR3 DNA reads TGTGCCAGCAGCTTCCCCGGGACTAGCGGGAGCAATGAGCAGTTCTTC.

V and J are TRBV5-6 and TRBJ2-7; 11 bases line up with TRBD2. The CDR3 runs 15 residues. Per germline, CDR1 SGHDT and CDR2 YYEEEE. Trimming removed 2 bases from V and 4 bases from J; junction bases left unmatched: 5. The CDR3 sequence: CASSFGLAGGYEQYF. CDR3 DNA sequence: TGTGCCAGCAGCTTCGGACTAGCGGGTGGGTACGAGCAGTACTTC.

The J gene is TRBJ2-3, the V gene TRBV28; 9 nucleotides line up with TRBD1. This CDR3 is built from 15 residues. CDR1 is MDHEN, CDR2 SYDVKM, per germline. V lost 5 bases and J lost 7; bases outside the gene matches: 10. CDR3: CASSPRDRVDYTQYF. The CDR3 coding sequence is TGTGCCAGCAGTCCCCGGGACAGGGTTGATTATACGCAGTATTTT.